Each of the 32 T cell receptor beta chains below was sequenced from the same sample in a study of cytomegalovirus exposure and HLA in healthy donors. Amplification used 60 Vbeta primers and 13 Jbeta primers. TCRdb's table, derived via immunoSEQ multiplex PCR, lists solely in-frame clones and lacks some. The data contain under 200,000 clones, roughly four fifths of them seen just once; the ten biggest clones take up about 10%. Sequenced sample: PBMCs. Receptors were obtained from a man in his forties or fifties in good health and CMV-seropositive.

The V gene is TRBV18, the J gene TRBJ2-2, with 7 bases lining up with TRBD1. Germline values: CDR1 KGHSH, CDR2 LQKENI. CDR3 length: 15 amino acids. V shed 8 bases and J 2 bases; nucleotides not matched to a gene: 8. CDR3 nucleotides: TGTGCCAGCCAGGGGGATCGGACTAACACCGGGGAGCTGTTTTTT. This sequence encodes CASQGDRTNTGELFF.

This clone has more than one count but fewer than ten. This chain uses TRBV5-1 with TRBJ1-3, with D possibly TRBD1 on 5 matching bases. This CDR3 region has 14 residues. V shed 3 bases and J shed 3 bases, with 10 bases lying between them. In germline, CDR1 is SGHRS, CDR2 YFSETQ. The CDR3 sequence: CASSSGGGGNTIYF. The CDR3 DNA sequence: TGCGCCAGCAGCTCGGGCGGGGGTGGAAACACCATATATTTT.

The CDR3 region has the DNA TGTGCCAGCAGTGCCGGGTATAGCAATCAGCCCCAGCATTTT. Translated: CASSAGYSNQPQHF. The chain combines TRBV2 with TRBJ1-5; no reliable D call. The CDR3 runs to 14 residues. The V end was cut by 4 bases, the J end by 0 bases, with 7 bases between. Germline CDR1 SNHLY, CDR2 FYNNEI.

This chain uses TRBV11-2 with TRBJ1-1, with a tentative D call TRBD1 (5 bases). This CDR3 has 15 residues. Looked up from germline, CDR1 is SGHAT and CDR2 is FQNNGV. Trimming took 4 bases from V and 4 from J, leaving 16 bases between them. CDR3 sequence (DNA): TGTGCCAGCAGCTCAGAGACAGACGGTATCACTGAAGCTTTCTTT. It codes for CASSSETDGITEAFF.

This CDR3 is CAWGGPIYNEQFF. For the CDR3, the DNA is TGTGCTTGGGGGGGACCAATCTACAATGAGCAGTTCTTC. The chain combines TRBV6-1 with TRBJ2-1; 7 nucleotides match TRBD2. Germline values: CDR1 MNHNS, CDR2 SASEGT. There are 13 residues in the CDR3.

The chain has TRBV6-1 and TRBJ1-6; the D is unclear. The CDR3 length is 15 residues. The V gene lost 3 bases and the J gene lost 5 bases, with 11 bases spanning the gap. Germline assignment: CDR1 MNHNS and CDR2 SASEGT. The CDR3 DNA is TGTGCCAGCAGTGATGTAGGAGTTAATAATTCACCCCTCCACTTT. It translates to CASSDVGVNNSPLHF.

The genes are TRBV6-5 and TRBJ2-2; tentatively, D is TRBD2 (5 bases). Trimming pared 7 bases from V and 0 bases from J, leaving 12 bases between. Per germline, CDR1 MNHEY and CDR2 SVGAGI. CDR3 length equals 15 residues. This CDR3 reads CASTSGLANTGELFF. CDR3 nucleotides: TGTGCCAGCACCTCCGGACTGGCGAACACCGGGGAGCTGTTTTTT.

The CDR3 loop reads CASSLDRTANEKLFF. DNA for the CDR3: TGCGCCAGCAGCCTTGACCGGACAGCTAATGAAAAACTGTTTTTT. The chain combines TRBV5-1 with TRBJ1-4; a possible D gene is TRBD1 (6 bases). V lost 4 bases to trimming and J lost 3 bases, with 13 bases between them. Looked up from germline, CDR1 is SGHRS and CDR2 is YFSETQ. The CDR3 is made up of 15 amino acids. Together with reference TRBV5-1 and TRBJ1-4, the CDR3 gives the full variable domain: KAGVTQTPRYLIKTRGQQVTLSCSPISGHRSVSWYQQTPGQGLQFLFEYFSETQRNKGNFPGRFSGRQFSNSRSEMNVSTLELGDSALYLCASSLDRTANEKLFFGSGTQLSVL.

The J gene is TRBJ2-1, the V gene TRBV9; 9 bases match TRBD2. The ends lost 0 bases at V and 5 bases at J; junction bases unmatched: 9. Germline CDR1 is SGDLS and CDR2 is YYNGEE. This CDR3 region has 17 residues. The CDR3 region is CASSVVGAGGLDNEQFF. In DNA, the CDR3 is TGTGCCAGCAGCGTAGTTGGAGCGGGAGGCCTAGACAATGAGCAGTTCTTC.

The chain couples TRBV5-1 to TRBJ1-1; a weak D match, TRBD1 (5 bases). CDR3 length equals 16 residues. Trimming removed 5 bases at V and 2 bases at J, with 19 bases between. Germline V gene lookup returns CDR1 SGHRS and CDR2 YFSETQ. CDR3 residues: CASRPGGGAINTEAFF. The CDR3 nucleotides are TGCGCCAGCAGACCCGGCGGAGGGGCGATCAACACTGAAGCTTTCTTT.

The J gene is TRBJ2-3, the V gene TRBV7-3; the D gene is possibly TRBD2 (6 bases). The V and J ends lost 0 bases and 0 bases respectively, with 7 bases between them. CDR3 length: 15 amino acids. CDR1 is SGHTA, CDR2 FQGTGA, per germline. CDR3 residues: CASSLTRDSTDTQYF. DNA for the CDR3: TGTGCCAGCAGCTTAACGCGGGACAGCACAGATACGCAGTATTTT.

The chain recombines TRBV29-1 with TRBJ2-2; 12 positions agree with TRBD2. Trimming cost V 7 bases and J 2 bases; bases outside gene matches: 5. The CDR3 has 15 amino acids. Per germline, CDR1 SQVTM and CDR2 ANQGSEA. CDR3 nucleotide sequence: TGCAGCGCCAGGACTAGCGGGGCAAACACCGGGGAGCTGTTTTTT. It specifies CSARTSGANTGELFF.

The chain has TRBV10-3 and TRBJ2-6; weak D call: TRBD1 (6 bases). Germline CDR1 and CDR2: ENHRY and SYGVKD. The length of the CDR3 is 17 residues. V lost 9 bases to trimming and J lost 0 bases, with 18 bases between them. The CDR3 protein is CAINRQDLISGANVLTF. The CDR3, as DNA: TGTGCCATAAATCGACAGGATTTAATCTCTGGGGCCAACGTCCTGACTTTC.

The V and J genes are TRBV13 and TRBJ2-3; weak D call: TRBD2 (6 bases). V gave up 0 bases and J gave up 13 bases, with 8 bases separating them. The CDR3 totals 11 residues. Germline values: CDR1 PRHDT, CDR2 FYEKMQ (reference sequence). The CDR3 sequence is CASSLGGEEYF. The CDR3 DNA is TGTGCCAGCAGCTTAGGAGGGGAGGAGTATTTT.

Only a few counts were recorded for this clone. The chain employs TRBV6-5 and TRBJ1-6; 9 bases align to TRBD1. Per the germline V gene, CDR1 is MNHEY and CDR2 is SVGAGI. Trimming at V came to 4 bases and at J to 7 bases, leaving 2 bases not matched to a gene. The CDR3 runs 14 residues. CDR3 coding DNA: TGTGCCAGCAGTTTTGACAGGGGGAATTCACCCCTCCACTTT. This codes for CASSFDRGNSPLHF.

The J gene is TRBJ2-3, the V gene TRBV9; 12 nucleotides line up with TRBD2. The CDR3 is 18 residues long. The ends lost 4 bases at V and 1 base at J; junction bases unmatched: 10. Per the germline V gene, CDR1 is SGDLS and CDR2 is YYNGEE. CDR3 nucleotides: TGTGCCAGCAGCCTTCTAGCGGGAGGGCCCGGAGGCACAGATACGCAGTATTTT. The encoded protein is CASSLLAGGPGGTDTQYF.

The rearrangement joins TRBV9 to TRBJ2-2; 10 nucleotides match TRBD2. The junction had 10 bases not matched to a gene; V was cut back by 4 bases and J by 7 bases. Germline lookup yields CDR1 SGDLS and CDR2 YYNGEE. This CDR3 has 16 amino acids. The CDR3 region is CASSYMSGGANGELFF. The CDR3 DNA reads TGTGCCAGCAGCTATATGAGCGGGGGGGCCAACGGGGAGCTGTTTTTT.

This clone has a single count. The chain employs TRBV29-1 and TRBJ1-2; 9 positions match TRBD1. V dropped 3 bases and J dropped 3; count of bases not matched to a gene: 5. The CDR3 spans 14 residues. The V gene's germline CDR1 is SQVTM and CDR2 ANQGSEA. CDR3 region: CSVEEGTGHYGYTF. CDR3 in DNA: TGCAGCGTTGAGGAGGGGACAGGGCACTATGGCTACACCTTC.

The chain is built from TRBV5-1 and TRBJ2-1; TRBD2 is a possible D gene (5 bases). V shed 4 bases and J shed 6 bases, with 17 bases lying between them. This CDR3 is 15 amino acids long. The germline V gene has CDR1 SGHRS and CDR2 YFSETQ. The CDR3 region has the DNA TGCGCCAGCAGCGCCCGAGGGAGTCTGAGCAATGAGCAGTTCTTC. Translating it yields CASSARGSLSNEQFF.

This chain joins TRBV19 and TRBJ1-1; 9 bases are shared with TRBD1. Germline CDR1 and CDR2: LNHDA and SQIVND (reference sequence). The CDR3 is made up of 14 amino acids. V was clipped by 3 bases and J by 1 base; unmatched bases: 0. The CDR3 bases are TGTGCCAGTAGTATGGGACAGGGGAACACTGAAGCTTTCTTT. Its translation: CASSMGQGNTEAFF.

This clone was seen a few times. The chain uses TRBV28 and TRBJ1-4; D possibly corresponds to TRBD1 (5 bases). Deletions cut 2 bases from V and 5 bases from J, with 15 bases between. The CDR3 contains 16 residues. Germline V CDR1 and CDR2: MDHEN, SYDVKM. CDR3 nucleotides: TGTGCCAGCAGTTTAACCCCCGACAGTCACAATGAAAAACTGTTTTTT. Amino acid sequence: CASSLTPDSHNEKLFF. Drawing the rest from reference TRBV28 and TRBJ1-4, the complete variable domain is DVKVTQSSRYLVKRTGEKVFLECVQDMDHENMFWYRQDPGLGLRLIYFSYDVKMKEKGDIPEGYSVSREKKERFSLILESASTNQTSMYLCASSLTPDSHNEKLFFGSGTQLSVL.

The chain uses TRBV11-2 and TRBJ2-7; TRBD2 agrees at 11 bases. Losses at the gene ends were 5 bases for V and 0 bases for J; bases not matched to a gene: 3. CDR3 length: 15 amino acids. Germline lookup yields CDR1 SGHAT and CDR2 FQNNGV. DNA for the CDR3: TGTGCCAGCAGCCAAGGGACTAGCGGCTCCTACGAGCAGTACTTC. It codes for CASSQGTSGSYEQYF.

This sequence joins TRBV15 and TRBJ2-5, with D unclear. CDR1 and CDR2 (germline): LNHNV, YYDKDF (reference sequence). Trimming stripped 0 bases from V and 2 bases from J, with 10 bases between. This CDR3 has 15 amino acids. The CDR3 region has the DNA TGTGCCACCAGCAGAGATGTTGCGCGGCAAGAGACCCAGTACTTC. Translating it yields CATSRDVARQETQYF.

This chain uses TRBV28 with TRBJ1-4; D gene ambiguous. The CDR3 totals 16 residues. The germline V gene encodes CDR1 MDHEN and CDR2 SYDVKM. The ends were cut back, 5 bases at V and 0 bases at J, with 13 bases in the middle. CDR3 bases: TGTGCCAGCAGTCCCCGAGGGCTAGCAACTAATGAAAAACTGTTTTTT. It yields the protein CASSPRGLATNEKLFF.

The chain uses TRBV7-2 and TRBJ1-2; D may be TRBD1 (6 bases). The CDR3 is made up of 13 amino acids. Deletions cut 8 bases from V and 2 bases from J, with 12 bases between. Germline values: CDR1 SGHTA, CDR2 FQGNSA. CDR3 loop: CASAAGANYGYTF. DNA for the CDR3: TGTGCCAGCGCTGCGGGGGCCAACTATGGCTACACCTTC. Full variable domain (remainder filled in from reference TRBV7-2 and TRBJ1-2): GAGVSQSPSNKVTEKGKDVELRCDPISGHTALYWYRQSLGQGLEFLIYFQGNSAPDKSGLPSDRFSAERTGGSVSTLTIQRTQQEDSAVYLCASAAGANYGYTFGSGTRLTVV.

The CDR3 is CATGGDRLYNSPLHF. The CDR3, as DNA: TGTGCCACCGGGGGGGACAGACTTTATAATTCACCCCTCCACTTT. The chain combines TRBV6-5 with TRBJ1-6; 7 bases fit TRBD1. V lost 10 bases, J lost 4 bases, and 10 bases stayed unmatched. CDR1 and CDR2 from the germline V gene are MNHEY and SVGAGI. The CDR3 runs 15 residues.

A word on this clone: The junction departs from the called germline gene at one end, perhaps through a read error. CDR3 region: CASSLGQGKTIYF. CDR3 nucleotide sequence: TGTGCCAGCAGCTTAGGACAGGGAAAAACCATATATTTT. The chain links TRBV7-2 to TRBJ1-3; 7 nucleotides agree with TRBD1. The germline CDR1 and CDR2 sequences are SGHTA and FQGNSA. This CDR3 region has 13 residues.

The chain combines TRBV6-7 with TRBJ2-7; 8 nucleotides align to TRBD2. TRBV6-7 is annotated as an ORF whose role is uncertain. Trimming took 5 bases from V and 4 from J; bases not matched to a gene: 10. The CDR3 loop spans 15 amino acids. CDR3 coding DNA: TGTGCCAGCAGTCCCCCTGAACTAGCGGAATACGAGCAGTACTTC. Translating it yields CASSPPELAEYEQYF.

The rearrangement joins TRBV4-3 to TRBJ2-7; 11 bases fit TRBD2. The CDR3 consists of 16 residues. CDR1 and CDR2 from the germline V gene are LGHNA and YSLEER. V trimming: 1 base; J trimming: 0 bases; junction bases outside the gene matches: 2. This CDR3 is CASSQGLAGSSYEQYF. The CDR3 DNA sequence: TGCGCCAGCAGCCAAGGACTAGCGGGAAGCTCCTACGAGCAGTACTTC.

The chain uses TRBV19 and TRBJ1-5, with 7 bases lining up with TRBD1. J lost 1 base, V lost 6 bases, and 9 bases had no gene match. This CDR3 is built from 16 residues. Germline assignment: CDR1 LNHDA and CDR2 SQIVND (reference sequence). The CDR3: CASRTPDRPSNQPQHF. Written as DNA, the CDR3 is TGTGCCAGTAGAACCCCGGACAGGCCGAGCAATCAGCCCCAGCATTTT.

The DNA of the CDR3 is TGTGCCTGGAGTGGGGGGCGAGAGCAGTTCTTC. This gives the protein CAWSGGREQFF. The chain joins TRBV30 to TRBJ2-1; a weak D match, TRBD1 (6 bases). V was trimmed by 1 base and J by 10 bases, leaving 8 bases between them. The CDR3 contains 11 residues. CDR1 and CDR2 (germline): GTSNPN, SVGIG (reference sequence). Together with reference TRBV30 and TRBJ2-1, the CDR3 gives the full variable domain: SQTIHQWPATLVQPVGSPLSLECTVEGTSNPNLYWYRQAAGRGLQLLFYSVGIGQISSEVPQNLSASRPQDRQFILSSKKLLLSDSGFYLCAWSGGREQFFGPGTRLTVL.

V usage is TRBV5-1 and J usage is TRBJ2-3; 9 nucleotides align to TRBD2. Per germline, CDR1 SGHRS and CDR2 YFSETQ. Unmatched junction bases numbered 2, after V lost 0 bases and J lost 3 bases. This CDR3 is 15 amino acids long. CDR3 coding DNA: TGCGCCAGCAGCTTGGGGACTAGCGAGACAGATACGCAGTATTTT. It specifies CASSLGTSETDTQYF.